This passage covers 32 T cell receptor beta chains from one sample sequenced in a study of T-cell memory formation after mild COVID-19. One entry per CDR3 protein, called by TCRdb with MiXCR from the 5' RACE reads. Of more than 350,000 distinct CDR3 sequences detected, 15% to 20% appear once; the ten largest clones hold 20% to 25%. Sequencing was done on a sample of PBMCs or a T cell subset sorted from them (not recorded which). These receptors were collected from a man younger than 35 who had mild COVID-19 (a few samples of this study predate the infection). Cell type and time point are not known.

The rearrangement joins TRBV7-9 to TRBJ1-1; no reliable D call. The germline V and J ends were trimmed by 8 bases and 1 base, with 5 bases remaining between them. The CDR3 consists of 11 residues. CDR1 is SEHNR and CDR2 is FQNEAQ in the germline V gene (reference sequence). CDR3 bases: TGTGCCAGCCGTTGGAACACTGAAGCTTTCTTT. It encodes CASRWNTEAFF. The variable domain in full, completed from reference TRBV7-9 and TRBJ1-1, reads DTGVSQNPRHKITKRGQNVTFRCDPISEHNRLYWYRQTLGQGPEFLTYFQNEAQLEKSRLLSDRFSAERPKGSFSTLEIQRTEQGDSAMYLCASRWNTEAFFGQGTRLTVV.

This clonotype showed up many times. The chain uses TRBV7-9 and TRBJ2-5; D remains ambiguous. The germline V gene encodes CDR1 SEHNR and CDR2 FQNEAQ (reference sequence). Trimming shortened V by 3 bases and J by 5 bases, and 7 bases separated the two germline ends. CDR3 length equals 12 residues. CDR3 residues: CASSFVRETQYF. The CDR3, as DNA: TGTGCCAGCAGCTTTGTACGGGAGACCCAGTACTTC.

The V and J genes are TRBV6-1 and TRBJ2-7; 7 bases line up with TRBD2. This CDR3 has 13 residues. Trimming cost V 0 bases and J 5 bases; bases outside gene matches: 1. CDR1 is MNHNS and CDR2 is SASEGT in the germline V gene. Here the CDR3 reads CASSEAGRDEQYV. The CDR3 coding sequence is TGTGCCAGCAGTGAAGCGGGGAGGGACGAGCAGTACGTC.

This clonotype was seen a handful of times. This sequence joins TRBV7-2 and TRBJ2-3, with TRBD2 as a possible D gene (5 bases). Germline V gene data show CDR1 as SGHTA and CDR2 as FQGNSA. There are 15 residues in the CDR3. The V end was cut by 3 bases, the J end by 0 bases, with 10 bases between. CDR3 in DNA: TGTGCCAGCAGCTTCGGGATCTTTAGCACAGATACGCAGTATTTT. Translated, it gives CASSFGIFSTDTQYF. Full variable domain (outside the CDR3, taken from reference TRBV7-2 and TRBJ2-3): GAGVSQSPSNKVTEKGKDVELRCDPISGHTALYWYRQSLGQGLEFLIYFQGNSAPDKSGLPSDRFSAERTGGSVSTLTIQRTQQEDSAVYLCASSFGIFSTDTQYFGPGTRLTVL.

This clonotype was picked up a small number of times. As DNA, the CDR3 is TGCAGTGCGCCGGGACTCATAAGGGAGGGCTACACCTTC. It specifies CSAPGLIREGYTF. V and J are TRBV20-1 and TRBJ1-2; TRBD1 might be the D (5 bases). The CDR3 covers 13 residues. Per the germline V gene, CDR1 is DFQATT and CDR2 is SNEGSKA (reference sequence). V dropped 6 bases and J dropped 8 bases, with 19 bases sitting between them.

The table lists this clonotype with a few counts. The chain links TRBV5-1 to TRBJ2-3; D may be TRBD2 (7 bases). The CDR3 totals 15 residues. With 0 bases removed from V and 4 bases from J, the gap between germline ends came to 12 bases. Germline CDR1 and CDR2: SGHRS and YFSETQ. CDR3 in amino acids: CASSLAGGRPDTQYF. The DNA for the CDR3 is TGCGCCAGCAGCTTGGCCGGGGGGCGCCCAGATACGCAGTATTTT.

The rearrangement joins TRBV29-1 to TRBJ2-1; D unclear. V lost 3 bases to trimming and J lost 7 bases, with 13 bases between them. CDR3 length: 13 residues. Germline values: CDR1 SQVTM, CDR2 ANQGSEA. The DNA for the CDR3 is TGCAGCGTTGACCCCTCGGCCAGGAATGAGCAGTTCTTC. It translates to CSVDPSARNEQFF.

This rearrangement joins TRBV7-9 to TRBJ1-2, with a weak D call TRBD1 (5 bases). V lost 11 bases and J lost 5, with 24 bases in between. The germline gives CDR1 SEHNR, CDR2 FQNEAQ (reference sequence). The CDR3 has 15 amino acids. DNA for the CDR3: TGTGCCGTTGCCCACGGATGGGGCCGTCCTTATGGCTACACCTTC. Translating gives CAVAHGWGRPYGYTF.

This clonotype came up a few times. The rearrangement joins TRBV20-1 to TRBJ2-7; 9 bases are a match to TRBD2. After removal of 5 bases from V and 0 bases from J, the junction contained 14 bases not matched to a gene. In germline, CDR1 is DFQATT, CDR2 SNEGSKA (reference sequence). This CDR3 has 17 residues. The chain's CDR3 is CSAPHSFRGGDSYEQYV. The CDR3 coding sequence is TGCAGTGCTCCTCATTCCTTTCGCGGGGGGGACTCCTACGAGCAGTACGTC.

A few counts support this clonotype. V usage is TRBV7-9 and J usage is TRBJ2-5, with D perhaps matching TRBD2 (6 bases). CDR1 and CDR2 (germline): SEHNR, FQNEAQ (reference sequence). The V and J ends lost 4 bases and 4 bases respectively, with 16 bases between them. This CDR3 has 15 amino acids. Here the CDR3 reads CASSSSLGLIETQYF. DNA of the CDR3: TGTGCCAGCAGCTCGAGCCTTGGACTAATAGAGACCCAGTACTTC.

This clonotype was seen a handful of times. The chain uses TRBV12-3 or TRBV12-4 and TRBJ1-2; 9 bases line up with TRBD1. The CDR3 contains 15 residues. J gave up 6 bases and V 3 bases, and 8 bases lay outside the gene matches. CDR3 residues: CASSFGGQGVDGYTF. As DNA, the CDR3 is TGTGCCAGCAGTTTCGGGGGACAGGGCGTCGATGGCTACACCTTC.

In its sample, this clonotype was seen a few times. The CDR3 DNA is TGTGCCAGCAGCGTAGACGGGCCTCCCTACGAGCAGTACTTC. Protein: CASSVDGPPYEQYF. V is TRBV9 and J is TRBJ2-7; no clear D gene. V was trimmed by 0 bases and J by 2 bases, leaving 9 bases between them. CDR1 SGDLS and CDR2 YYNGEE come from the germline V gene. The CDR3 contains 14 residues.

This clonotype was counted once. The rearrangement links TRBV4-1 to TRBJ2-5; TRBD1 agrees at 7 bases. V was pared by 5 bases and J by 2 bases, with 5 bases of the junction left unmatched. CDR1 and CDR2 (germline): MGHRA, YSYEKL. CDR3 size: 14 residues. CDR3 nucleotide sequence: TGCGCCAGCAGCAATCCGGGACAGCAAGAGACCCAGTACTTC. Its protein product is CASSNPGQQETQYF.

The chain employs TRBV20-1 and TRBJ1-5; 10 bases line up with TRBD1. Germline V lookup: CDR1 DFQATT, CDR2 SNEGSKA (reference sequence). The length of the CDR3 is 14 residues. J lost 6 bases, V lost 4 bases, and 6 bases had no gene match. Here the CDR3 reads CSATPGTGVQPQHF. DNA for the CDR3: TGCAGTGCTACCCCCGGGACAGGGGTTCAGCCCCAGCATTTT.

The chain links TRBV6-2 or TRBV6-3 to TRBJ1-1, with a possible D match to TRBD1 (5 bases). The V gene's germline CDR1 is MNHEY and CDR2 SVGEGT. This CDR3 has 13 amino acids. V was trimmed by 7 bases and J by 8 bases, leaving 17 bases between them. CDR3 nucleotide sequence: TGTGCCAGCACCAGTAGGGGAGTACCCGAAGCTTTCTTT. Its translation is CASTSRGVPEAFF.

CDR3: CASSFLRGGDTQYF. The CDR3 DNA is TGTGCCAGCAGTTTCCTCAGGGGAGGAGATACGCAGTATTTT. The chain recombines TRBV12-3 or TRBV12-4 with TRBJ2-3, with D perhaps TRBD1 or TRBD2 (6 bases each). The V end was cut by 3 bases, the J end by 5 bases, with 12 bases between. The CDR3 is 14 residues long.

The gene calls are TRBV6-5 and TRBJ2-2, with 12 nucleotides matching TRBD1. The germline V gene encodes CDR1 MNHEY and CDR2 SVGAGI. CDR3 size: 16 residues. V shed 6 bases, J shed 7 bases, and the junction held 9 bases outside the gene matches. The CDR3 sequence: CASSRPGQGAIGELFF. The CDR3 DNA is TGTGCCAGCAGCCGACCGGGACAGGGGGCAATCGGGGAGCTGTTTTTT.

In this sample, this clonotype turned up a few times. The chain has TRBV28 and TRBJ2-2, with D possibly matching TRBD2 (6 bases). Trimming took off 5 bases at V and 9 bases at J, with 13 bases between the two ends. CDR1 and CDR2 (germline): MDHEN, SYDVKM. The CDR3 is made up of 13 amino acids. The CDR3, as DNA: TGTGCCAGCAGTCCACTAGGGAGGAGGGAGCTGTTTTTT. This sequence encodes CASSPLGRRELFF.

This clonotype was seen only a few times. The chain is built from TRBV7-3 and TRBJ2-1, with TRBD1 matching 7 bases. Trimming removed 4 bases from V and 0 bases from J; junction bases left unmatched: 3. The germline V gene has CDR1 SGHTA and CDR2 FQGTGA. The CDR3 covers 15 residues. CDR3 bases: TGTGCCAGCAGCTCGACAGGGAGCTCCTACAATGAGCAGTTCTTC. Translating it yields CASSSTGSSYNEQFF.

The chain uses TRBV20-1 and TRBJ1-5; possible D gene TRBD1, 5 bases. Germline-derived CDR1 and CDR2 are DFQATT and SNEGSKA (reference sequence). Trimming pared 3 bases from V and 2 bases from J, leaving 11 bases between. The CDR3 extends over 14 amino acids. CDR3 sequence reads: CSASGGVGNQPQHF. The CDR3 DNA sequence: TGCAGTGCTAGTGGAGGGGTTGGCAATCAGCCCCAGCATTTT.

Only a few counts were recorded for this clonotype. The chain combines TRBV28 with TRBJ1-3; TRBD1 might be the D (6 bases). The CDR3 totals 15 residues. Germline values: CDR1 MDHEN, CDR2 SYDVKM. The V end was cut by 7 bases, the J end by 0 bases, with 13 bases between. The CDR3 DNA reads TGTGCCAGCATCTCCGGGACAACCTCTGGAAACACCATATATTTT. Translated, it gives CASISGTTSGNTIYF.

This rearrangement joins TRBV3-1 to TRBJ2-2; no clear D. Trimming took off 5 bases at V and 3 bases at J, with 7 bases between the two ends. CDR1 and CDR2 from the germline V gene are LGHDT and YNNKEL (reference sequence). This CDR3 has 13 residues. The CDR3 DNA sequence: TGTGCCAGCAGCGGACGGGACACCGGGGAGCTGTTTTTT. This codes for CASSGRDTGELFF.

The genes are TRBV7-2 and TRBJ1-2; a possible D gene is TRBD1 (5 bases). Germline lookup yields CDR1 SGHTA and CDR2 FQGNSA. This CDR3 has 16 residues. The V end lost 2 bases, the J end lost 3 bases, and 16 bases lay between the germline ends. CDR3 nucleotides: TGTGCCAGCAGCTTATTAGACAGAGGGGTTCACTATGGCTACACCTTC. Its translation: CASSLLDRGVHYGYTF.

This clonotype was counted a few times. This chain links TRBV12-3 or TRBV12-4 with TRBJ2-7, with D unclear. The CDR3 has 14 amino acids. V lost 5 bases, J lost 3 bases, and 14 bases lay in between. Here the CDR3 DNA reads TGTGCCAGCAGTCCCCCGGCAGCGAGCTACGAGCAGTACTTC. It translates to CASSPPAASYEQYF.

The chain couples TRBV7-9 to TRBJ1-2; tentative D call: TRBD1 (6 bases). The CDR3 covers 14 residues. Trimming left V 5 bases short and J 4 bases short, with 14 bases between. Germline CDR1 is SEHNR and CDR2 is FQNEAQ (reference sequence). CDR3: CASSRPDSSYGYTF. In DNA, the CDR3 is TGTGCCAGCAGCCGACCGGACAGCAGCTATGGCTACACCTTC.

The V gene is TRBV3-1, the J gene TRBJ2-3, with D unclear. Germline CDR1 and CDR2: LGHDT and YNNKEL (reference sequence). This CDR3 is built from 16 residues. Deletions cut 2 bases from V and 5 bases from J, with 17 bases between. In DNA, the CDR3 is TGTGCCAGCAGCCAACGAATAGGCCCCGAGGTAGATACGCAGTATTTT. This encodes CASSQRIGPEVDTQYF.

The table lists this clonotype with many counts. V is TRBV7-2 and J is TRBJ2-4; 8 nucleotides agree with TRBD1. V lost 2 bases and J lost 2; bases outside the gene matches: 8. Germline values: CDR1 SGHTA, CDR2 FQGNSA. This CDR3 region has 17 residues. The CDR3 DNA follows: TGTGCCAGCAGCTTACACACAGGGGGATTAACCAAAAACATTCAGTACTTC. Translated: CASSLHTGGLTKNIQYF.

The CDR3 here is CASSPIPGAGTYEQYF. In DNA form, the CDR3 reads TGTGCCAGCAGCCCCATCCCAGGGGCGGGCACCTACGAGCAGTACTTC. The chain carries TRBV14 and TRBJ2-7, with D possibly matching TRBD1 (6 bases). Germline assignment: CDR1 SGHDN and CDR2 FVKESK. CDR3 length equals 16 residues. Trimming left V 4 bases short and J 2 bases short, with 18 bases between.

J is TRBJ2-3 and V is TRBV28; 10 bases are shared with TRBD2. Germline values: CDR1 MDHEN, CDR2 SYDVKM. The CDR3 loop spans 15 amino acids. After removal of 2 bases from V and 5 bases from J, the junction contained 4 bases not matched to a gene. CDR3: CASSLISGGVDTQYF. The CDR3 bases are TGTGCCAGCAGTTTAATAAGCGGGGGGGTAGATACGCAGTATTTT. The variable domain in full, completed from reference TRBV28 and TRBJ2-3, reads DVKVTQSSRYLVKRTGEKVFLECVQDMDHENMFWYRQDPGLGLRLIYFSYDVKMKEKGDIPEGYSVSREKKERFSLILESASTNQTSMYLCASSLISGGVDTQYFGPGTRLTVL.

The CDR3: CASSQNPESSYNEQFF. The CDR3 region has the DNA TGCGCCAGCAGCCAGAACCCCGAGAGCTCCTACAATGAGCAGTTCTTC. J is TRBJ2-1 and V is TRBV4-3; unclear D gene. The germline V gene has CDR1 LGHNA and CDR2 YSLEER. CDR3 size: 16 residues. Trimming removed 3 bases at V and 0 bases at J, with 12 bases between.

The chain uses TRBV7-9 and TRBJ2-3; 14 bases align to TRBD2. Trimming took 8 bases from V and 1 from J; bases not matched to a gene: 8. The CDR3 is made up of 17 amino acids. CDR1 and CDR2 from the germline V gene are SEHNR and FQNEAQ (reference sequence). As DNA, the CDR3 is TGTGCCAGCTGGACTAGCGGGGGGAAGAAGGGCACAGATACGCAGTATTTT. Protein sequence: CASWTSGGKKGTDTQYF.

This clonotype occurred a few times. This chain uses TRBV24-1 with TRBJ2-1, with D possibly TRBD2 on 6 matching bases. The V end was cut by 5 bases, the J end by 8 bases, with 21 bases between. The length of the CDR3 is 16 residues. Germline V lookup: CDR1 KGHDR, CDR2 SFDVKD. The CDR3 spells CATSGGKGTLRDEQFF. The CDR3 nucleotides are TGTGCCACCAGTGGAGGGAAGGGGACTCTCCGCGATGAGCAGTTCTTC.